These 17 T cell receptor gamma chains originate from one sample sequenced in a study of gamma delta lymphoproliferative disorders and STAT genes. TCRdb applied CATT to the multiplex PCR reads for clone calling. Of 1,100 or so gamma-chain clones listed, about 10% were seen once; the top ten hold over 75%. Genomic DNA from isolated PBMCs served as the sequencing template. Specimen: blood. All receptors come from a human donor with gamma-delta T-cell large granular lymphocyte leukemia.

A word on this clone: The protein TCRdb lists belongs to a much larger clone and differs from this DNA's translation at residue 4, which points to a read error; the protein shown is made from the DNA. This rearrangement joins TRGV9 to TRGJ1 or TRGJ2. The germline CDR1 and CDR2 sequences are GITISATS and ISYDGTV (reference sequence). The CDR3 length is 10 residues. DNA for the CDR3: TGTGCCTTGCGGGAGGTGTGGAAACTCTTT. Amino acids: CALREVWKLF.

This clone was seen only a few times. The rearrangement uses TRGV2 and TRGJ1 or TRGJ2. The V and J ends lost 0 bases and 3 bases, in that order; junction bases with no gene match: 5. Germline-derived CDR1 and CDR2 are EGSNGY and YDSYNSKV. This CDR3 has 14 residues. The CDR3 spells CATWDGRGYYKKLF. The CDR3 DNA sequence: TGTGCCACCTGGGACGGGCGTGGTTATTATAAGAAACTCTTT.

The chain couples TRGV3 to TRGJ1 or TRGJ2. CDR3 length: 14 residues. V gave up 4 bases and J gave up 3 bases; unmatched junction bases: 9. Germline V CDR1 and CDR2: VTNTFY, YDVSTARD (reference sequence). The CDR3 sequence: CATWEKGVYYKKLF. In DNA, the CDR3 is TGTGCCACCTGGGAAAAGGGGGTTTATTATAAGAAACTCTTT.

As for this clone: TCRdb attributes to this sequence the protein of a much larger clone, which differs from the DNA translation at residue 10; a read error is likely, and the protein displayed is translated from the DNA. J is TRGJP1 and V is TRGV8. The length of the CDR3 is 16 residues. The germline V gene has CDR1 VENAVY and CDR2 YDSYNSRV. The CDR3 reads CATWDRGGTAGWFKIF. In DNA, the CDR3 is TGTGCCACCTGGGATAGAGGGGGTACCGCTGGTTGGTTCAAGATATTT.

Only a few counts were recorded for this clone. The CDR3 nucleotides read TGTGCCACCTGGGCTCGGAAGAAACTCTTC. It is translated as CATWARKKLF. The V gene is listed as TRGV8; no J gene was called. CDR1 is VENAVY, CDR2 YDSYNSRV, per germline. CDR3 length: 10 amino acids.

V and J are TRGV2 and TRGJ1 or TRGJ2. There are 15 residues in the CDR3. V dropped 1 base and J dropped 1; count of bases not matched to a gene: 7. Germline assignment: CDR1 EGSNGY and CDR2 YDSYNSKV. The CDR3 DNA reads as TGTGCCACCTGGGACGGCCCCCCTAATTATTATAAGAAACTCTTT. Encoded protein: CATWDGPPNYYKKLF.

With regard to this clone: A much larger clone differs from this one at a single base, so this may be a read error. The limits of the CDR3 on the DNA are not certain, so only TCRdb's listed CDR3 is given. J is TRGJP1 and V is TRGV11. TRGV11 is identified as an open reading frame with a role that is uncertain. 18 amino acids form the CDR3, both terminal residues included. CDR3 in amino acids: CTTVPAGLGLRNGWFKIF.

There are many counts of this clone. It is unclear where the CDR3 begins or ends on the DNA, so no DNA is shown, and the CDR3 is as TCRdb lists it. J is TRGJ1 or TRGJ2 and V is TRGV11. TRGV11 is an open reading frame, and its role is uncertain. The CDR3 length is 15 residues, termini included. CDR3 in amino acids: CTTVPAGPSYYKKLF.

The chain has TRGV2 and TRGJ1 or TRGJ2. CDR3 length: 12 residues. CDR1 EGSNGY and CDR2 YDSYNSKV come from the germline V gene. V shed 0 bases and J 6 bases; nucleotides not matched to a gene: 2. Here the CDR3 reads CATWDGCYKKLF. In nucleotides, the CDR3 is TGTGCCACCTGGGACGGGTGTTATAAGAAACTCTTT.

By sample share, this clone is medium-sized (0.01 to 0.1%). The chain carries TRGV10 and TRGJP2. TRGV10 is classed as an ORF, of uncertain function. This CDR3 contains 13 residues. Trimming removed 8 bases from V and 6 bases from J; junction bases left unmatched: 7. The CDR3 region is CAAWDMGDWIKTF. For the CDR3, the DNA is TGTGCTGCGTGGGATATGGGTGATTGGATCAAGACGTTT.

With regard to this clone: Within the sample, other DNA sequences also encode this same CDR3. The chain uses TRGV3 and TRGJ1 or TRGJ2. V lost 0 bases, J lost 7 bases, and 15 bases stayed unmatched. The CDR3 length is 16 residues. Germline CDR1 reads VTNTFY; CDR2 reads YDVSTARD (reference sequence). The CDR3 bases are TGTGCCACCTGGGACAGGCGTGGGATAGCGAGATATAAGAAACTCTTT. Translation gives CATWDRRGIARYKKLF.

This clone is deemed medium-sized. Other DNA sequences in this specimen translate into the identical CDR3. The chain recombines TRGV8 with TRGJP2. This CDR3 comprises 10 residues. The germline CDR1 and CDR2 sequences are VENAVY and YDSYNSRV. The J segment lost 10 bases and the V segment lost 8 bases, leaving 4 bases of the junction unmatched. CDR3 loop: CATSLWIKTF. CDR3 nucleotide sequence: TGTGCCACCTCCCTTTGGATCAAGACGTTT.

Comment on this clone: TCRdb records a much larger clone's protein for this DNA, with a difference at residue 3 that likely arises from a read error; the protein given is the translation of the DNA. The CDR3 DNA reads TGTGCCGCCTGGGACAGGCCCGATTGGATCAAGACGTTT. Translated, it gives CAAWDRPDWIKTF. The chain links TRGV3 to TRGJP2. Germline CDR1 VTNTFY, CDR2 YDVSTARD (reference sequence). This CDR3 region has 13 residues.

In its sample, this clone was seen a few times. This chain uses TRGV2 with TRGJ1 or TRGJ2. This CDR3 is built from 10 residues. In germline, CDR1 is EGSNGY, CDR2 YDSYNSKV. J was trimmed by 14 bases and V by 0 bases; bases with no gene match: 4. CDR3 coding DNA: TGTGCCACCTGGGACGGGCTTGAACTCTTT. It translates to CATWDGLELF.

This clone is medium-sized in the sample. The DNA is omitted, as the CDR3 cannot be located on it reliably, and the CDR3 follows TCRdb's listing. The chain carries TRGV11 and TRGJP1. TRGV11 is noted as an ORF with a role that remains uncertain. The CDR3 spans 16 amino acids, including both terminal residues. CDR3 sequence reads: CTTVPAGLGTKWFKIF.

The V gene is TRGV5, the J gene TRGJ1 or TRGJ2. The CDR3 totals 9 residues. The germline CDR1 and CDR2 sequences are VINAFY and YDVSNSKD. Unmatched junction bases numbered 3, after V lost 1 base and J lost 15 bases. The DNA for the CDR3 is TGTGCCACCTGGGACAGAGGACTCTTT. Translated: CATWDRGLF.

This clone was counted a few times. This CDR3 reads CALWEGGYKKLF. The CDR3 DNA is TGTGCCTTGTGGGAGGGTGGTTATAAGAAACTCTTT. This chain connects TRGV9 to TRGJ1 or TRGJ2. Germline lookup yields CDR1 GITISATS and CDR2 ISYDGTV (reference sequence). The CDR3 loop spans 12 amino acids. The junction had 4 bases not matched to a gene; V was cut back by 2 bases and J by 6 bases.